These 13 T cell receptor beta chains were all obtained from the same sample, sequenced in a study of CD4 T cells in relation to SARS-CoV-2 and coronaviruses. Repertoires were generated with immunoSEQ multiplex PCR, while TCRdb's copy carries only in-frame clones and drops some. The repertoire consists of about 12,000 clones, with 65% to 70% occurring once and the leading ten covering around 6.9%. Unexposed donor CD4+ T cells date from about 2011-2018, before the COVID-19 pandemic. CD4+ T cells were isolated from the cells after around 11 days of culture. No cognate antigen is known for these TCRs. Input material: CD4+ T cells from PBMCs, cultured in vitro. The origin of the receptors is a human donor in good health.

For the CDR3, the DNA is TGCGCCAGCAGCAGCAGGGTTTCTAGCACAGATACGCAGTATTTT. It codes for CASSSRVSSTDTQYF. This chain links TRBV5-1 with TRBJ2-3; TRBD1 is a possible D gene (5 bases). Per the germline V gene, CDR1 is SGHRS and CDR2 is YFSETQ. Trimming pared 4 bases from V and 0 bases from J, leaving 12 bases between. The CDR3 has 15 residues.

The V and J genes are TRBV6-5 and TRBJ2-6; D possibly uses TRBD1 or TRBD2 (6 bases each). The V end lost 7 bases, the J end lost 11 bases, and 21 bases lay between the germline ends. This CDR3 spans 15 amino acids. CDR1 and CDR2 from the germline V gene are MNHEY and SVGAGI. CDR3 in amino acids: CASKRASPGGDVLTF. Written as DNA, the CDR3 is TGTGCCAGCAAGCGGGCCTCCCCCGGGGGCGACGTCCTGACTTTC.

The chain employs TRBV5-1 and TRBJ2-7, with unresolved D. The CDR3 has 11 residues. The V gene lost 7 bases and the J gene lost 4 bases, with 9 bases spanning the gap. CDR1 is SGHRS, CDR2 YFSETQ, per germline. CDR3 amino acids: CASGTTYEQYF. The DNA for the CDR3 is TGCGCCAGCGGAACCACATACGAGCAGTACTTC.

This sequence joins TRBV12-5 and TRBJ2-1, with a tentative D call TRBD2 (5 bases). Trimming removed 7 bases at V and 0 bases at J, with 19 bases between. Germline assignment: CDR1 LGHNT and CDR2 FRNRAP. This CDR3 comprises 17 residues. The CDR3 region has the DNA TGTGCTAGTGCTTCCTCCCCGGACTCGAGCTCCTACAATGAGCAGTTCTTC. Translating gives CASASSPDSSSYNEQFF.

V is TRBV5-1 and J is TRBJ2-3; D unclear. Germline V lookup: CDR1 SGHRS, CDR2 YFSETQ. Trimming cost V 3 bases and J 3 bases, with 5 bases left between them. The CDR3 is 12 residues long. In DNA form, the CDR3 reads TGCGCCAGCAGCTCCGAGACAGATACGCAGTATTTT. Its protein product is CASSSETDTQYF.

V and J are TRBV6-1 and TRBJ2-3; 14 bases are shared with TRBD2. V shed 4 bases and J 5 bases; nucleotides not matched to a gene: 5. CDR3 length: 16 residues. The germline gives CDR1 MNHNS, CDR2 SASEGT. Here the CDR3 DNA reads TGTGCCAGCAGTGTCGGGACTAGCGGGAGAGTAGATACGCAGTATTTT. It codes for CASSVGTSGRVDTQYF.

The sample holds a few counts of this clone. V is TRBV7-9 and J is TRBJ2-7; 10 bases fit TRBD2. Germline assignment: CDR1 SEHNR and CDR2 FQNEAQ (reference sequence). V gave up 1 base and J gave up 3 bases; unmatched junction bases: 6. The CDR3 has 16 amino acids. In nucleotides, the CDR3 is TGTGCCAGCAGCTTAGGGGCCGGGACTAGCGACTACGAGCAGTACTTC. Amino acid sequence: CASSLGAGTSDYEQYF.

This clone was seen a handful of times. J is TRBJ2-7 and V is TRBV28, with D possibly TRBD1 on 5 matching bases. Germline V gene lookup returns CDR1 MDHEN and CDR2 SYDVKM. CDR3 size: 14 residues. V was trimmed by 6 bases and J by 1 base, leaving 13 bases between them. The CDR3 DNA reads as TGTGCCAGCAGCTCGGACACTGTGTCCTACGAGCAGTACTTC. It is translated as CASSSDTVSYEQYF.

The V and J genes are TRBV25-1 and TRBJ2-5; tentative D call: TRBD1 (6 bases). Germline CDR1 reads MGHDK; CDR2 reads SYGVNS. CDR3 length: 13 amino acids. V was shortened by 8 bases and J by 4 bases, with 14 bases between the two germline ends. The CDR3 DNA is TGTGCCAGCTCTTTGGGGGCGGGAGAGACCCAGTACTTC. Translation gives CASSLGAGETQYF.

A few counts support this clone. For the CDR3, the DNA is TGTGCCAGCTCATCGTGGACTAGCCACAATGAGCAGTTCTTC. This translates into CASSSWTSHNEQFF. J is TRBJ2-1 and V is TRBV18; 8 bases line up with TRBD2. V shed 5 bases, J shed 5 bases, and the junction held 5 bases outside the gene matches. The CDR3 covers 14 residues. The V gene's germline CDR1 is KGHSH and CDR2 LQKENI.

This clone was counted a few times. The gene calls are TRBV4-1 and TRBJ2-1; tentatively, D is TRBD2 (6 bases). This CDR3 contains 17 residues. In germline, CDR1 is MGHRA, CDR2 YSYEKL. V was cut by 2 bases and J by 8 bases, with 22 bases left in between. CDR3 protein: CASSQPGTSSSIHEQFF. DNA of the CDR3: TGCGCCAGCAGCCAACCCGGGACTTCGTCGTCAATTCATGAGCAGTTCTTC.

The chain links TRBV29-1 to TRBJ2-2; no clear D. The CDR3 totals 12 residues. In germline, CDR1 is SQVTM, CDR2 ANQGSEA. V lost 7 bases to trimming and J lost 6 bases, with 12 bases between them. In DNA, the CDR3 is TGCAGCGCCACCCCGAGAGCCGGGGAGCTGTTTTTT. This codes for CSATPRAGELFF.

By sample fraction, this clone is medium-sized. This chain uses TRBV27 with TRBJ1-1; the D is unclear. The germline V gene has CDR1 MNHEY and CDR2 SMNVEV (reference sequence). Trimming took off 6 bases at V and 5 bases at J, with 7 bases between the two ends. The CDR3 runs to 11 residues. CDR3: CASRFLTEAFF. DNA of the CDR3: TGTGCCAGCAGATTTTTGACTGAAGCTTTCTTT.